The following is a T cell receptor beta chain sequence with its context. Its antigen specificity is not known. Per-base qualities were not stored, and no clone one base away is much larger. In total, around 600 healthy bone marrow donors made up the cohort. Cohort members were all nominally healthy when sampled, although unrecorded immune exposures were likely present. The donor was CMV seropositive and was included in the group of 250 to 300 seropositive cohort members. A peripheral blood sample was collected from each donor, and TCR beta sequencing was performed on peripheral blood mononuclear cells. Genomic DNA extraction from the blood cell samples was performed with the Qiagen DNeasy Blood Extraction Kit. This specimen belongs to a study of cytomegalovirus exposure and HLA in healthy donors (dated by TCRdb to about 2017). For the study in its entirety: An earlier analysis of roughly 500 of the donors reported roughly 270 Gb of sequence data and 100 million to 140 million unique TCR beta sequences from 150 million to 200 million T cells. Every discovery cohort repertoire had been produced on one sequencing platform. A separate validation cohort of 100 to 150 different subjects was used in addition to the roughly 670-subject first cohort. Class I and class II HLA loci were covered by the typing at four-digit resolution. Using immunosequencing, the study profiled T cell repertoires from 666 subjects and related those repertoires to cytomegalovirus serostatus. Among over 350 genotyped donors of the cohort, an average of approximately 230,000 unique TCR beta nucleotide sequences were sequenced per donor, roughly 18% of them non-productive. A later analysis re-examined previously published TCR beta repertoires from about 670 donors and added high-resolution HLA genotyping to investigate patterns of TCR occurrence. Several DR-DQ haplotypes were handled as single units for association and clustering because linkage in the cohort was strong. Alongside the repertoire data, information on donor age, sex, ethnicity and CMV serostatus was compiled. The later analysis used no new phenotypic data to find candidate immune exposures, relying instead on TCR beta sequences and their occurrence across donors. Genome-wide SNP genotypes for about three fifths of the roughly 670 donors were used in a later genetic analysis, which treated that subset as a discovery cohort. The study was designed to test whether signatures of past pathogen exposure could be identified by cataloging public T cell receptors. To predict cytomegalovirus infection status, the study combined high-throughput TCR immunosequencing, statistical association of individual TCRs with disease status, and machine learning. Typing coverage differed by locus: A, B, C, DRB1 and DQB1 were typed in about 620-630 donors, DQA1 in 522, DPA1 in 600 to 610, and DPB1 in roughly 470. To decide whether each TCR beta V gene segment behaved as functional or pseudogenic, an earlier analysis of fewer than 750 of the donors relied on high-throughput TCR beta sequencing. Approximately 310 gigabases of sequencing data and approximately 85 million unique TCR sequences were included in an early release covering several hundred HLA-typed donors. Among the roughly 400 genotyped donors, 81% belonged to the genetic ancestry cluster associated with self-reported Caucasian donors. On the study overall, not on this receptor specifically: In an earlier analysis of over 550 of the donors, most TCR beta V segments were observed in productive rearrangements about 87% or about 30% of the time, broadly matching IMGT annotations. The study listed 164 TCR beta chains as associated with cytomegalovirus. Presence/absence analyses assumed roughly uniform sequencing depth across donors, an assumption that may not hold. Across donors, most TCR sequences were observed very rarely, whereas some public TCRs were present in many individuals. The cohort was sequenced for TCR beta chains only, and without alpha or paired-chain data the features that could be detected were limited. Because counts were too low, more than 15 rarely observed V segments, including chromosome 9 orphons, were excluded from the earlier analysis of 587 of the donors. CMV serostatus was the only immune exposure information available for the cohort. Correlated functional status among segregating V segments might be attributable to linkage disequilibrium, but an unknown experimental factor could not be ruled out. Some IMGT-functional V segments, including TRBV6-2 and TRBV6-3, could not be told apart with the 87-base-pair reads, so those segments were excluded. Because some donors lacked HLA typing at each locus, the association tests relied only on the typed subset. In a later genetic analysis, a missense DCLRE1C variant was associated with V-gene and J-gene trimming of TCR beta chains, and the association was replicated in an independent cohort. In vitro tests confirmed that three of the cytomegalovirus-associated TCR beta chains recognize cytomegalovirus antigens. A further reported finding was that TCR beta sequences accurately predicted the HLA-A and HLA-B alleles for most subjects in the first cohort. Several of the top co-occurrence clusters appeared to be linked to parvovirus B19, influenza, CMV and Epstein-Barr virus, according to a later analysis. It was suggested by the authors that the approach could potentially be generalized to other disease states and immunological phenotypes. According to a later genetic analysis, donors in an Asian-associated ancestry cluster had fewer N-insertions in productive TCRs than the approximately 700-donor mean. In a later analysis, TCR association rates were found to vary across HLA loci, with the most associated TCRs seen for DRB1 alleles and the fewest for HLA-C alleles. A group of highly shared sequence variants was considered likely to be a technical artifact of the sequencing pipeline. Compared with equally common non-associated chains, HLA-associated TCR beta chains in a later analysis were more clonally expanded and had lower generation probabilities. The classifier was reported to diagnose cytomegalovirus status with high specificity and sensitivity in both the original cohort and the validation cohort. According to a later analysis, most CMV-associated TCR beta chains appeared to be HLA-restricted, and the HLA associations seemed to be driven largely by CMV exposure. At a false discovery rate of 0.05, a later analysis linked some 17,000 TCR beta sequences to specific HLA alleles. When HLA alleles, especially DR and DQ, strongly co-occurred, attributing TCR associations to individual alleles was difficult.

Preparation of the library involved the immunoSEQ multiplex PCR assay. A mixture of 60 forward primers for TCR Vbeta segments and 13 reverse primers for TCR Jbeta segments was used in the multiplex PCR. The CDR3 region of rearranged TCR beta genes was amplified from genomic DNA by a multiplex PCR assay. The amplified TCR beta libraries were sequenced on the Illumina HiSeq System as 87-base-pair reads. The study's own analysis went as follows. In a later analysis, tens of millions of unique TCR beta chains were counted across the roughly 610 repertoires, and roughly 11 million of these chains were shared by at least two donors. Raw reads were error-corrected and collapsed into unique sequences with a nearest-neighbor algorithm that merged closely related sequences to remove PCR and sequencing errors. V, D and J gene segments were assigned by aligning CDR3 sequences to IMGT reference sequences. For a sequence to be retained, a match of at least six nucleotides to both a V gene segment and a J gene segment was required. A rearrangement was called productive if the CDR3 had no stop codons and remained in frame with V and J, and every other rearrangement was called non-productive. CDR3 was defined by IMGT convention, running from the second conserved V-encoded cysteine to the conserved J-encoded phenylalanine. The earlier analysis of about 530 of the donors excluded any sequence lacking an unambiguous match to a single V gene segment. An earlier analysis of about 590 of the donors classified V segments as functional when productive rearrangements were above 56.7% and as segregating when the standard deviation between donors was above 5%. A statistical classification framework was developed to diagnose cytomegalovirus status using the catalog of TCR beta chain sequences. V and J gene assignment, in a later analysis, came from comparing TCR nucleotide sequences with IMGT/GENE-DB human TR gene sequences. A later analysis assigned CDR3 sequences and most-parsimonious VDJ recombination scenarios with the TCRdist pipeline. In a later analysis, every TCR beta chain was defined by the combination of its CDR3 amino acid sequence and its V-gene family, and reads without a unique V-gene family were dropped. As a way to deal with suspected cross-contamination and a sequencing artifact, a later analysis dropped over 550 nucleotide sequences that were highly shared and had low generation probability. For each public chain, a later analysis derived a clonal expansion index from normalized ranks of inferred template counts within each repertoire. In a later analysis, generation probabilities were computed using a VDJ recombination model fitted to out-of-frame rearrangements, and the results were checked against IGoR. A later analysis scored TCR-TCR, TCR-HLA and TCR-CMV co-occurrence with hypergeometric tests, applying a repertoire-size bias correction to TCR pairs. In a later analysis, false discovery rates were estimated by permuting HLA or CMV assignments 20 times. In a later analysis, co-occurring TCRs were grouped using DBSCAN, and TCRdist sequence similarity was added for clustering within HLA-allele-positive subsets. Co-occurrence clustering excluded repertoires with fewer than 30,000 or more than 120,000 public chains, plus five with anomalous nucleotide sharing. Held by TCRdb, this immuneACCESS table contains in-frame sequences only and omits some clones. Under half of the omission traces to an unresolved V gene where checked; the cause of the rest is unknown. For V, J and clone size, that table is used; D and trimming come from the DNA. The sample profile shows some 170,000 clones; 60% to 80% of them were found once. The ten largest clones take up nearly 6.5% of the sample.

Taken from cysteine to phenylalanine, the CDR3 has 12 residues. Only the CDR3 part of the read is kept: 36 bases, read in frame from the first base. V is trimmed back by 7 bases and J by 5 bases, and the junction contains 6 bases that no gene match accounts for. CDR1 and CDR2 (GTSNPN, SVGIG) derive from the germline V gene (reference sequence). This chain is built from TRBV30 and TRBJ1-2; TRBD1 aligns with 8 central bases. This TCR was sampled from a man aged 35-49 years in good health and CMV-seropositive. The material sequenced was PBMCs. CDR3 region: CAYYTGGYGYTF. The DNA sequence reads TGTGCCTACTATACAGGGGGTTATGGCTACACCTTC.